The clone carrying this T cell receptor beta chain is deemed medium-sized. Its antigen is still unknown. TRB rearrangements spanning V, D and J were amplified using mixed TRB-A/B primers. TCRdb reprocessed the multiplex PCR reads with MiXCR, giving one entry per CDR3 protein. The sample records 1,500 to 2,000 distinct CDR3 sequences, approximately 20% being singletons. TCR beta rearrangements were amplified from peripheral blood genomic DNA. The record originates from a study of T cell repertoires in aging, cancer and after chemotherapy. Study as a whole: Donor ages fell into six groups from 30 or younger up to 70 or older. Glioblastoma patients receiving temozolomide-based therapy gave paired samples before and after chemotherapy. Study-level results: Across the chemotherapy interval, each cancer cohort showed higher median generation probability, suggesting thymic rebound. Loss of evenness, beyond lost richness, contributed to age-related TCR diversity decline in cancer patients.

The sequencing input was blood. This receptor was taken from a human donor with a solid tumor.

Here the CDR3 DNA reads TGTGCCAGTAGTATGCGCGCGGGTTACTACGAGCAGTACTTC. Protein: CASSMRAGYYEQYF. The V gene is TRBV19, the J gene TRBJ2-7, with a weak D call TRBD2 (5 bases). The length of the CDR3 is 14 residues. V was cut by 3 bases and J by 3 bases, with 12 bases left in between. The germline V gene encodes CDR1 LNHDA and CDR2 SQIVND (reference sequence).